What follows are 26 T cell receptor beta chains derived from one specimen sequenced in a study of OX40 agonist ivuxolimab in advanced cancers. Only in-frame clones appear in the TCRdb table, and some are missing; sequencing was by immunoSEQ multiplex PCR. Of roughly 32,000 clones listed, approximately 89% are singletons. This sample comprised CD4+ or CD8+ T cells sorted from blood, obtained in a trial of the OX40 agonist ivuxolimab. The receptors stem from an adult with an advanced solid tumor such as melanoma, head and neck, liver or kidney cancer.

The gene calls are TRBV27 and TRBJ2-3; D unclear. Looked up from germline, CDR1 is MNHEY and CDR2 is SMNVEV (reference sequence). This CDR3 contains 14 residues. V lost 0 bases to trimming and J lost 3 bases, with 7 bases between them. The CDR3 nucleotides are TGTGCCAGCAGTTTATCTTCTCGAACAGATACGCAGTATTTT. Amino acids: CASSLSSRTDTQYF.

The chain couples TRBV10-1 to TRBJ2-3; D unresolved. Germline CDR1 reads WNHNN; CDR2 reads SYGVQD (reference sequence). V was pared by 2 bases and J by 3 bases, with 6 bases between. The CDR3 sequence is 13 residues long. The CDR3 coding sequence is TGCGCCAGCAGTGAGGGTGCGACAGATACGCAGTATTTT. Encoded protein: CASSEGATDTQYF.

J is TRBJ1-5 and V is TRBV19; D gene unclear. The CDR3 runs to 14 residues. V dropped 5 bases and J dropped 3 bases, with 11 bases sitting between them. Germline assignment: CDR1 LNHDA and CDR2 SQIVND (reference sequence). In DNA form, the CDR3 reads TGTGCCAGTAGTCTTAGGTCGGACAATCAGCCCCAGCATTTT. Its translation: CASSLRSDNQPQHF.

This clone was seen only once. The rearrangement uses TRBV4-2 and TRBJ2-7; D gene ambiguous. Trimming shortened V by 0 bases and J by 6 bases, and 12 bases separated the two germline ends. In germline, CDR1 is LGHNA, CDR2 YNFKEQ. The length of the CDR3 is 14 residues. For the CDR3, the DNA is TGTGCCAGCAGCCAAGATCTCCCCCGTACCGAGCAGTACTTC. Its protein product is CASSQDLPRTEQYF.

V gene TRBV18 combines with J gene TRBJ2-7; D is uncertain. The CDR3 loop spans 12 amino acids. Germline V gene sequence: CDR1 KGHSH, CDR2 LQKENI. Trimming removed 2 bases from V and 0 bases from J, with 2 bases in between. The CDR3 DNA reads as TGTGCCAGCTCACCAAGCTCCTACGAGCAGTACTTC. It specifies CASSPSSYEQYF.

The chain is built from TRBV6-5 and TRBJ2-5; 8 bases line up with TRBD2. Germline V gene sequence: CDR1 MNHEY, CDR2 SVGAGI. V shed 6 bases, J shed 4 bases, and the junction held 7 bases outside the gene matches. CDR3 length: 14 amino acids. CDR3 sequence: CASRGGRSVETQYF. As DNA, the CDR3 is TGTGCCAGCAGGGGCGGGAGGTCGGTAGAGACCCAGTACTTC.

The chain joins TRBV5-4 to TRBJ2-7; TRBD2 is a possible D gene (6 bases). Per germline, CDR1 SGHNT and CDR2 YYREEE (reference sequence). CDR3 length: 12 residues. V was shortened by 6 bases and J by 2 bases, with 9 bases between the two germline ends. In DNA, the CDR3 is TGTGCCAGCACGGGGGAGACCTACGAGCAGTACTTC. As protein: CASTGETYEQYF.

The chain uses TRBV7-9 and TRBJ2-7, with D perhaps TRBD1 (5 bases). Trimming stripped 2 bases from V and 0 bases from J, with 11 bases between. This CDR3 spans 15 amino acids. Germline values: CDR1 SEHNR, CDR2 FQNEAQ (reference sequence). CDR3 sequence reads: CASSLPNRSSYEQYF. Here the CDR3 DNA reads TGTGCCAGCAGCTTACCGAACAGGAGCTCCTACGAGCAGTACTTC.

The J gene is TRBJ1-1, the V gene TRBV4-1, with D perhaps TRBD1 (5 bases). Looked up from germline, CDR1 is MGHRA and CDR2 is YSYEKL. V was trimmed by 5 bases and J by 7 bases, leaving 14 bases between them. The CDR3 is 13 amino acids. Here the CDR3 reads CASSWGPNGEAFF. CDR3 nucleotides: TGCGCCAGCAGCTGGGGCCCAAACGGTGAAGCTTTCTTT.

The rearrangement uses TRBV10-3 and TRBJ2-3; either TRBD1 or TRBD2 may fit D (6 bases each). There are 19 residues in the CDR3. CDR1 and CDR2 from the germline V gene are ENHRY and SYGVKD. Trimming removed 0 bases from V and 3 bases from J, with 22 bases in between. The CDR3 sequence is CAISESIFDRRGWTDTQYF. Written as DNA, the CDR3 is TGTGCCATCAGTGAGTCGATATTCGACCGGAGGGGGTGGACAGATACGCAGTATTTT.

The gene calls are TRBV13 and TRBJ1-1; 8 bases align to TRBD1. The CDR3 has 17 amino acids. V lost 2 bases, J lost 5 bases, and 13 bases stayed unmatched. The germline V gene encodes CDR1 PRHDT and CDR2 FYEKMQ (reference sequence). The CDR3 protein is CASSLIGTGKGWTEAFF. The CDR3 DNA reads as TGTGCCAGCAGCTTAATCGGGACAGGAAAAGGCTGGACTGAAGCTTTCTTT.

The chain has TRBV27 and TRBJ2-5, with unresolved D. This CDR3 comprises 12 residues. Trimming pared 8 bases from V and 4 bases from J, leaving 11 bases between. The germline CDR1 and CDR2 sequences are MNHEY and SMNVEV (reference sequence). CDR3 residues: CASSLRRETQYF. The CDR3 DNA sequence: TGTGCCAGCTCTTTGAGGAGAGAGACCCAGTACTTC.

This sequence joins TRBV27 and TRBJ2-7; 7 bases fit TRBD2. Germline loops: CDR1 MNHEY, CDR2 SMNVEV (reference sequence). The CDR3 sequence is 13 residues long. Trimming removed 3 bases from V and 2 bases from J; junction bases left unmatched: 1. CDR3 coding DNA: TGTGCCAGCAGTTTCCGGGGGGCCTACGAGCAGTACTTC. Translating it yields CASSFRGAYEQYF.

This clone showed up just once. This chain uses TRBV25-1 with TRBJ2-5; 11 nucleotides line up with TRBD1. There are 15 residues in the CDR3. The V and J ends lost 6 bases and 2 bases, in that order; junction bases with no gene match: 5. Per germline, CDR1 MGHDK and CDR2 SYGVNS. CDR3 residues: CASSGQGAYQETQYF. The CDR3 DNA reads as TGTGCCAGCAGCGGACAGGGGGCTTATCAAGAGACCCAGTACTTC.

The chain carries TRBV27 and TRBJ1-1; possibly TRBD1 for D (5 bases). The CDR3 has 12 amino acids. The germline V and J ends were trimmed by 8 bases and 5 bases, with 12 bases remaining between them. Germline CDR1 reads MNHEY; CDR2 reads SMNVEV (reference sequence). The CDR3 region is CASRVGQTEAFF. CDR3 bases: TGTGCCAGCCGAGTGGGGCAGACTGAAGCTTTCTTT.

V gene TRBV19 combines with J gene TRBJ1-1, with TRBD1 as a possible D gene (6 bases). Germline CDR1 is LNHDA and CDR2 is SQIVND (reference sequence). Trimming took off 7 bases at V and 5 bases at J, with 14 bases between the two ends. The CDR3 extends over 13 amino acids. The DNA of the CDR3 is TGTGCCAGTACCTACTCAGGGGTTACTGAAGCTTTCTTT. It encodes CASTYSGVTEAFF.

The chain joins TRBV28 to TRBJ1-2; 9 positions match TRBD1. The germline V gene encodes CDR1 MDHEN and CDR2 SYDVKM. The CDR3 has 16 residues. V shed 2 bases, J shed 3 bases, and the junction held 7 bases outside the gene matches. CDR3 DNA: TGTGCCAGCAGTTTAGGCCGGGACAGGGAGGACTATGGCTACACCTTC. Translated, it gives CASSLGRDREDYGYTF.

The sample holds one count of this clone. The rearrangement uses TRBV29-1 and TRBJ2-5, with D hard to call. Trimming stripped 2 bases from V and 2 bases from J, with 9 bases between. This CDR3 spans 13 amino acids. CDR1 and CDR2 from the germline V gene are SQVTM and ANQGSEA. This chain's CDR3 is CSVERLLQETQYF. The DNA of the CDR3 is TGCAGCGTTGAACGGCTTCTTCAAGAGACCCAGTACTTC.

The chain has TRBV10-2 and TRBJ2-3; no firm D call. Germline V gives CDR1 WSHSY, CDR2 SAAADI. The CDR3 is 10 residues long. V was clipped by 10 bases and J by 4 bases, with 6 bases between them. The CDR3 DNA reads as TGCGCCACCTTCTCAGATACGCAGTATTTT. Encoded protein: CATFSDTQYF.

The chain couples TRBV30 to TRBJ1-2; D uncertain. Germline lookup yields CDR1 GTSNPN and CDR2 SVGIG (reference sequence). CDR3 size: 17 residues. V dropped 0 bases and J dropped 2 bases, with 19 bases sitting between them. The CDR3 protein is CAWSVTVKISANYGYTF. CDR3 in DNA: TGTGCCTGGAGTGTAACCGTTAAGATTTCCGCCAACTATGGCTACACCTTC.

The V gene is TRBV27, the J gene TRBJ2-3; 7 bases map to TRBD1. The V gene's germline CDR1 is MNHEY and CDR2 SMNVEV (reference sequence). The CDR3 covers 17 residues. Losses at the gene ends were 0 bases for V and 0 bases for J; bases not matched to a gene: 6. The CDR3 loop is CASSLSKGQTSTDTQYF. CDR3 in DNA: TGTGCCAGCAGTTTATCGAAGGGACAGACAAGCACAGATACGCAGTATTTT.

The CDR3 DNA is TGTGCCAGCTACGGGGGCGACGAGCAGTACTTC. The encoded protein is CASYGGDEQYF. The J gene is TRBJ2-7, the V gene TRBV28, with D perhaps assigned TRBD1 or TRBD2 (6 bases each). Looked up from germline, CDR1 is MDHEN and CDR2 is SYDVKM. V gave up 8 bases and J gave up 5 bases, with 10 bases separating them. CDR3 length: 11 residues.

V gene TRBV27 combines with J gene TRBJ2-7, with D unresolved. Trimming left V 0 bases short and J 7 bases short, with 4 bases between. This CDR3 region has 11 residues. Germline V gives CDR1 MNHEY, CDR2 SMNVEV (reference sequence). This chain's CDR3 is CASSLSGEQYF. The CDR3 nucleotides read TGTGCCAGCAGTTTATCGGGGGAGCAGTACTTC.

This sequence joins TRBV15 and TRBJ2-1; D is undetermined. V shed 1 base and J shed 6 bases, with 10 bases lying between them. The CDR3 runs 14 residues. The germline V gene encodes CDR1 LNHNV and CDR2 YYDKDF (reference sequence). For the CDR3, the DNA is TGTGCCACCAGCAGAGTCGGAAATTCCAATGAGCAGTTCTTC. Amino acids: CATSRVGNSNEQFF.

The V and J genes are TRBV19 and TRBJ2-1; D is unresolved. From germline, CDR1 is LNHDA and CDR2 SQIVND (reference sequence). CDR3 size: 12 residues. The V gene lost 3 bases and the J gene lost 6 bases, with 6 bases spanning the gap. CDR3 nucleotides: TGTGCCAGTAGTATTCCCGGCAATGAGCAGTTCTTC. Residues: CASSIPGNEQFF.

J is TRBJ2-3 and V is TRBV30, with D unclear. Germline CDR1 reads GTSNPN; CDR2 reads SVGIG (reference sequence). CDR3 length equals 14 residues. Trimming left V 0 bases short and J 4 bases short, with 11 bases between. This CDR3 reads CAWSVLHPPDTQYF. DNA for the CDR3: TGTGCCTGGAGTGTACTTCACCCGCCAGATACGCAGTATTTT.